These T cell receptor beta chains were read from a single sample in a study of blood T cell repertoires in COVID-19. The protocol was immunoSEQ multiplex PCR, while the TCRdb copy is restricted to in-frame clones and leaves out a portion. This table holds 100,000 to 150,000 clones, about 86% found once. Sequenced material: PBMCs or T cells enriched from blood (not recorded which). Source of these receptors: a woman between 50 and 59 years old who had recovered from COVID-19. Both conserved end residues are part of each CDR3. Fields, in order: V gene, J gene, CDR3 protein.

V gene: TRBV30
J gene: TRBJ1-1
CDR3 protein: CAWRGVRTEAFF

V gene: TRBV9
J gene: TRBJ2-5
CDR3 protein: CASSVGTSVQETQYF

V gene: TRBV28
J gene: TRBJ1-5
CDR3 protein: CAIQGRDQPQHF

V gene: TRBV19
J gene: TRBJ1-4
CDR3 protein: CASSIGGVNEKLFF

V gene: TRBV4-3
J gene: TRBJ2-3
CDR3 protein: CASSQDSLTDTQYF

V gene: TRBV7-9
J gene: TRBJ1-1
CDR3 protein: CASSLARLGTGNNWTEAFF

V gene: TRBV6-5
J gene: TRBJ1-1
CDR3 protein: CASSRSGYEAFF

V gene: TRBV5-6
J gene: TRBJ2-7
CDR3 protein: CASSGTGGTYEQYF

V gene: TRBV7-9
J gene: TRBJ2-3
CDR3 protein: CASSRESDTQYF

V gene: TRBV7-2
J gene: TRBJ1-5
CDR3 protein: CASSLQQDQPQHF

V gene: TRBV5-1
J gene: TRBJ1-5
CDR3 protein: CASRRAGDNQPQHF

V gene: TRBV3-1/TRBV3-2
J gene: TRBJ1-1
CDR3 protein: CASSRDRGPEAFF

V gene: TRBV3-1/TRBV3-2
J gene: TRBJ2-1
CDR3 protein: CASSYYNEQFF

V gene: TRBV5-6
J gene: TRBJ1-2
CDR3 protein: CASSLYGRGPRYGYTF

V gene: TRBV18
J gene: TRBJ1-6
CDR3 protein: CASSPLREVNSPLHF

V gene: TRBV27
J gene: TRBJ2-7
CDR3 protein: CASSSLGTGFYEQYF

V gene: TRBV7-9
J gene: TRBJ2-3
CDR3 protein: CASSLGGLAGGTDTQYF

V gene: TRBV6-6
J gene: TRBJ1-2
CDR3 protein: CASSPEGVYGYTF

V gene: TRBV18
J gene: TRBJ1-4
CDR3 protein: CASSPNSNEKLFF

V gene: TRBV5-1
J gene: TRBJ2-6
CDR3 protein: CASFGDSGANVLTF

V gene: TRBV10-2
J gene: TRBJ2-7
CDR3 protein: CASSVGRGQGHEQYF

V gene: TRBV27
J gene: TRBJ1-1
CDR3 protein: CASSFRQDGRKNTEAFF

V gene: TRBV6-2/TRBV6-3
J gene: TRBJ2-5
CDR3 protein: CASSTPPRGQTQYF

V gene: TRBV12-3/TRBV12-4
J gene: TRBJ1-2
CDR3 protein: CASNIQGFYGYTF